Sequencing of this T cell receptor beta chain was carried out in a study of blood T cell repertoires in COVID-19. Study overall: Samples came from the United States, Italy and Spain, spanning acute and convalescent COVID-19.

Authors' data handling: Amplification of reference gene primers was used by the study to estimate nucleated cell counts. Only in-frame clones appear in the TCRdb table, and some are missing; sequencing was by immunoSEQ multiplex PCR. The DNA gave D and trimming, while V, J and clone size come from that table. The table lists about 310,000 clones, roughly nine tenths of them singletons. Donors of Cohort 3 who recovered were those that had two negative PCRs, clearance, or symptom resolution. The germline V gene has CDR1 MGHRA and CDR2 YSYEKL. This CDR3 contains 14 residues. The germline V and J ends were trimmed by 2 bases and 4 bases, with 11 bases remaining between them.

V gene TRBV4-1 combines with J gene TRBJ1-2, with D possibly TRBD1 on 6 matching bases. The receptor was isolated from a woman aged 25 to 39 who had recovered from COVID-19. Specimen: PBMCs or T cells enriched from blood (not recorded which). The chain's CDR3 is CASSQQGHLYGYTF. The DNA for the CDR3 is TGCGCCAGCAGCCAACAGGGGCACCTCTATGGCTACACCTTC.